This T cell receptor beta chain was retrieved from a study of shared clonotypes between healthy human individuals. Germline V gene data show CDR1 as MNHNS and CDR2 as SASEGT. Trimming left V 2 bases short and J 0 bases short, with 11 bases between. This CDR3 has 15 amino acids. Study-wide results and limits: Rarefaction revealed incomplete sorted-subset sequencing despite large depth.

Data came from immunoSEQ multiplex PCR; TCRdb stores just in-frame clones and leaves some out. The table lists about 2 million clones, 85% to 95% of them singletons. This clone was picked up one time. What it binds is unknown. The chain has TRBV6-1 and TRBJ2-7, with TRBD2 as a possible D gene (5 bases). Sequenced: naive CD4+ T cells sorted from blood. Specified subset: CD45RA+ positively selected. The sequence was obtained from a young man in good health. CDR3 protein: CASSESGLSSYEQYF. CDR3 in DNA: TGTGCCAGCAGTGAAAGCGGCCTTAGCTCCTACGAGCAGTACTTC.